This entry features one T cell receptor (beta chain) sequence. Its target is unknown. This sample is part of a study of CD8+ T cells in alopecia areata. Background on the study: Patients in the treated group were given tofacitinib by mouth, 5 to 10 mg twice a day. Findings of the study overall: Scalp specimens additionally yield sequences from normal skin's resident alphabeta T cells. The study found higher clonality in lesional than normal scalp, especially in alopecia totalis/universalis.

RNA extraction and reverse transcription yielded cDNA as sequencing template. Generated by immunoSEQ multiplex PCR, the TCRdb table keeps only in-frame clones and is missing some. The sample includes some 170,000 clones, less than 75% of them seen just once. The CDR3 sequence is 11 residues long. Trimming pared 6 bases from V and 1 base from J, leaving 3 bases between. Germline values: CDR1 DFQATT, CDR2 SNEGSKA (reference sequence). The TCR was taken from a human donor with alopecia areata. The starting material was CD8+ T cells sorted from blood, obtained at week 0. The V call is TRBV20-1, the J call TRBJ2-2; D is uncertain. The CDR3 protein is CSAKNTGELFF. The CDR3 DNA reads TGCAGTGCAAAGAACACCGGGGAGCTGTTTTTT.